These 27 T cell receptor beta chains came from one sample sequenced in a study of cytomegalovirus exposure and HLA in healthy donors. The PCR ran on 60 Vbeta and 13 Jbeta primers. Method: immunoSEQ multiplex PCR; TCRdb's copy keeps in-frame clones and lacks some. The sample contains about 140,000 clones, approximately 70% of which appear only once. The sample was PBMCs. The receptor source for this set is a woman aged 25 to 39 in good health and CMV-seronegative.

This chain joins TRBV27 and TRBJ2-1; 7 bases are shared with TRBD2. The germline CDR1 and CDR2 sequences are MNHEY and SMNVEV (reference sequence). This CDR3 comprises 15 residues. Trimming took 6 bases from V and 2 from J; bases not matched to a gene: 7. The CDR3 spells CASRARGNAYNEQFF. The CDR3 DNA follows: TGTGCCAGCAGAGCGCGGGGGAATGCCTACAATGAGCAGTTCTTC.

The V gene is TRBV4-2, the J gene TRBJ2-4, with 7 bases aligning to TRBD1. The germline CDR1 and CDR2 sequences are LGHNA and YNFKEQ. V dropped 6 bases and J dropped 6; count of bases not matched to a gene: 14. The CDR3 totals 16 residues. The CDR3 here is CASRWTGPRGVNIQYF. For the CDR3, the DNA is TGTGCCAGCAGGTGGACAGGACCAAGAGGAGTAAACATTCAGTACTTC.

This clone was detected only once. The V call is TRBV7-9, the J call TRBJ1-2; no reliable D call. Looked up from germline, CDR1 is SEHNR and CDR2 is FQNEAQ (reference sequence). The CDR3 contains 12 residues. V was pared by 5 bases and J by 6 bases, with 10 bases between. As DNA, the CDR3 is TGTGCCAGCAGCCCTCGGAGTGATGGCTACACCTTC. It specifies CASSPRSDGYTF.

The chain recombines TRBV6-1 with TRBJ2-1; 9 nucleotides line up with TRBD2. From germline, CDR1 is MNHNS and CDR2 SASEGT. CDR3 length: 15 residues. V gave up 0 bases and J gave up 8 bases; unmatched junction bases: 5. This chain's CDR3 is CASSEAASGDYEQFF. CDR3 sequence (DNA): TGTGCCAGCAGTGAAGCGGCTAGCGGGGATTATGAGCAGTTCTTC.

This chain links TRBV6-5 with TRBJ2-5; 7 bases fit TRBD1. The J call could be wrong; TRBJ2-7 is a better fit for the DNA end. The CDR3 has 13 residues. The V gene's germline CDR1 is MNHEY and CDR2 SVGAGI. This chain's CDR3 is CASSRDSPYEQYF. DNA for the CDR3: TGTGCCAGCAGTCGGGACAGTCCCTACGAGCAGTACTTC.

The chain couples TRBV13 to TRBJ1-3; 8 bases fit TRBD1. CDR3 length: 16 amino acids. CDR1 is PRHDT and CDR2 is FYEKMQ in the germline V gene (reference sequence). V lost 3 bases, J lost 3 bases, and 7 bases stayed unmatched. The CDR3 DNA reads TGTGCCAGCAGCTTTACAGGGGGTTTCGTTGGAAACACCATATATTTT. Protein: CASSFTGGFVGNTIYF.

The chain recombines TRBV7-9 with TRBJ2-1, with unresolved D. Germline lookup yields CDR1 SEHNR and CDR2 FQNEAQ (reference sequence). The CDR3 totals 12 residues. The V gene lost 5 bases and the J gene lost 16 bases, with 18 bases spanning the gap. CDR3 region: CASSHSSSILFF. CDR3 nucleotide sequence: TGTGCCAGCAGCCACAGCAGTAGTATCCTATTCTTC. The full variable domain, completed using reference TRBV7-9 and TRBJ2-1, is DTGVSQNPRHKITKRGQNVTFRCDPISEHNRLYWYRQTLGQGPEFLTYFQNEAQLEKSRLLSDRFSAERPKGSFSTLEIQRTEQGDSAMYLCASSHSSSILFFGPGTRLTVL.

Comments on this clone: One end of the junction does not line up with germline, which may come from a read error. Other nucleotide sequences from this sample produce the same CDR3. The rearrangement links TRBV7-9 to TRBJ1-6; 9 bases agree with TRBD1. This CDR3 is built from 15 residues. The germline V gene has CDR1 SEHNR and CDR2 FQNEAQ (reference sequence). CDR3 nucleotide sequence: TGCGCCAGCAGCCAACAGGGACAGGGTCGCTCACCCCTCCACTTT. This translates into CASSQQGQGRSPLHF.

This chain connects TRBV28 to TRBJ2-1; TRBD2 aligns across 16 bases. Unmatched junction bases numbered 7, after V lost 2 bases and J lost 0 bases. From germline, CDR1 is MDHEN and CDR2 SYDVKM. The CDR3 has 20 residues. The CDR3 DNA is TGTGCCAGCAGTTTAAGTCTGGGACTAGCGGGAGGGCCCTCCTACAATGAGCAGTTCTTC. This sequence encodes CASSLSLGLAGGPSYNEQFF.

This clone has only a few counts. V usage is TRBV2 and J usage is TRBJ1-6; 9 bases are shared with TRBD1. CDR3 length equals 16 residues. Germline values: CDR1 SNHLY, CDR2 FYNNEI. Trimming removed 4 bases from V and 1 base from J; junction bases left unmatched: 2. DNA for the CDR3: TGTGCCAGCAGTGTGGGACAGGGTTCCTATAATTCACCCCTCCACTTT. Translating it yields CASSVGQGSYNSPLHF. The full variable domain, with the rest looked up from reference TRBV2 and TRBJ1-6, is EPEVTQTPSHQVTQMGQEVILRCVPISNHLYFYWYRQILGQKVEFLVSFYNNEISEKSEIFDDQFSVERPDGSNFTLKIRSTKLEDSAMYFCASSVGQGSYNSPLHFGNGTRLTVT.

CDR3 sequence reads: CASSPGTSGIYEQYF. In nucleotides, the CDR3 is TGTGCCAGCAGCCCCGGGACTAGCGGGATCTACGAGCAGTACTTC. The rearrangement uses TRBV5-4 and TRBJ2-7; 13 bases are a match to TRBD2. CDR1 SGHNT and CDR2 YYREEE come from the germline V gene (reference sequence). CDR3 length: 15 amino acids. The ends lost 4 bases at V and 3 bases at J; junction bases unmatched: 4. The entire variable domain, with the rest obtained from reference TRBV5-4 and TRBJ2-7, is as follows: ETGVTQSPTHLIKTRGQQVTLRCSSQSGHNTVSWYQQALGQGPQFIFQYYREEENGRGNFPPRFSGLQFPNYSSELNVNALELDDSALYLCASSPGTSGIYEQYFGPGTRLTVT.

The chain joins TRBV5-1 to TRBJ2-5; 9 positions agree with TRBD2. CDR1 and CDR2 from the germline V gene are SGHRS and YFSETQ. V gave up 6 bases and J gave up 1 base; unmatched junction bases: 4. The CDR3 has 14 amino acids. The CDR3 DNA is TGCGCCAGCACCGCGGGGGGGGGCCAAGAGACCCAGTACTTC. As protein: CASTAGGGQETQYF.

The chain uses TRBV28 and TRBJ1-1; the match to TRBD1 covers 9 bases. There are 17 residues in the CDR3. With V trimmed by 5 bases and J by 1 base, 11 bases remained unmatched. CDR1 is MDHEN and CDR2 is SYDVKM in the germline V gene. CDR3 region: CASSLLTGGSGNTEAFF. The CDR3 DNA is TGTGCCAGCAGTCTCCTAACAGGGGGCAGTGGGAACACTGAAGCTTTCTTT. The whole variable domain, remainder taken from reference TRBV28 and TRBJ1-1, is DVKVTQSSRYLVKRTGEKVFLECVQDMDHENMFWYRQDPGLGLRLIYFSYDVKMKEKGDIPEGYSVSREKKERFSLILESASTNQTSMYLCASSLLTGGSGNTEAFFGQGTRLTVV.

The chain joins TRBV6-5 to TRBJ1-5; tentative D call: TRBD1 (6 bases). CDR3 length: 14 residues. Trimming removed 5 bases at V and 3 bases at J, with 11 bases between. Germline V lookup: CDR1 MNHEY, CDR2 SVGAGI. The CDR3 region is CASSEGQNNQPQHF. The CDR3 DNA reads TGTGCCAGCAGTGAAGGACAGAACAATCAGCCCCAGCATTTT.

CDR3 nucleotides: TGTGCCAGCAGACAGGGCCCCTCCTACGAGCAGTACGTC. Encoded protein: CASRQGPSYEQYV. The chain combines TRBV6-6 with TRBJ2-7; maybe TRBD1 (6 bases). V was cut by 6 bases and J by 0 bases, with 9 bases left in between. Germline V CDR1 and CDR2: MNHNY, SVGAGI (reference sequence). The CDR3 sequence is 13 residues long.

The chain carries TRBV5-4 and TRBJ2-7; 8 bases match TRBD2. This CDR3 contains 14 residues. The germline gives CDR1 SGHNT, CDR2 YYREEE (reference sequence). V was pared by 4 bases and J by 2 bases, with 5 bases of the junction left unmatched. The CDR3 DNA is TGTGCCAGCAGCCCGGGGGGGGGCCCCTACGAGCAGTACTTC. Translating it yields CASSPGGGPYEQYF.

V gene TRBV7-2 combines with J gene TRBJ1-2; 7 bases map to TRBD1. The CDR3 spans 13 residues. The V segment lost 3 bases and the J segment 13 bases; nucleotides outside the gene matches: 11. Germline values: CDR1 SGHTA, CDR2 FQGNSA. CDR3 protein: CASSFDRVYVLTF. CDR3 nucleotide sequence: TGTGCCAGCAGCTTTGACAGGGTTTACGTCCTCACCTTC.

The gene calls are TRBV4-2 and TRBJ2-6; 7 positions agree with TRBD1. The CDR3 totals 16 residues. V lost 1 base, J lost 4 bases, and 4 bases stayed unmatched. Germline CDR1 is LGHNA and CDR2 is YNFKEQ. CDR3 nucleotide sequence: TGTGCCAGCAGCCAAGCGAGGGGGCCAGGGGCCAACGTCCTGACTTTC. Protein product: CASSQARGPGANVLTF.

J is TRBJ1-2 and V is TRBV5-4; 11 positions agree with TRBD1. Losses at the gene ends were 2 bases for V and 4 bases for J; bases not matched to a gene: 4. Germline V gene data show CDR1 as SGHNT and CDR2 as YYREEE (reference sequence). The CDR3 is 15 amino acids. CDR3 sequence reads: CASSFGTGGFYGYTF. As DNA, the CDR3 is TGTGCCAGCAGCTTCGGGACAGGGGGTTTCTATGGCTACACCTTC.

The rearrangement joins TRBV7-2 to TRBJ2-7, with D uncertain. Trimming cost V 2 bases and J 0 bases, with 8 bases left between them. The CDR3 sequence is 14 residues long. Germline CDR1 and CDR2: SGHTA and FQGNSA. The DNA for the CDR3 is TGTGCCAGCAGCTTAAGCTTTAGCTCCTACGAGCAGTACGTC. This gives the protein CASSLSFSSYEQYV.

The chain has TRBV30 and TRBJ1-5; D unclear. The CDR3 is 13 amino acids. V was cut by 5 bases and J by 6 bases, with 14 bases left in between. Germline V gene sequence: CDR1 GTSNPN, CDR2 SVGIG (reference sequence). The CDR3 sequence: CAWGRGGGQPQHF. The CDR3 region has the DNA TGTGCCTGGGGCCGGGGTGGAGGTCAGCCCCAGCATTTT.

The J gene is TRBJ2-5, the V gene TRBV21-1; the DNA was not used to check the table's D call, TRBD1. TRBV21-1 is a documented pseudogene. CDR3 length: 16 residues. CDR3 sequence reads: CASSTRLQGGQKTQYF. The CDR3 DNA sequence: TGTGCCAGCAGCACTCGCCTACAAGGGGGACAAAAGACCCAGTACTTC.

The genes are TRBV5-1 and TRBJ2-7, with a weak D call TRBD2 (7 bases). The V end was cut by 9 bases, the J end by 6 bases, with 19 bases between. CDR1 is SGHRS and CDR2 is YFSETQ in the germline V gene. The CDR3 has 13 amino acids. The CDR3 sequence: CATSPVGGREQYF. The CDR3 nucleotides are TGCGCCACCAGTCCCGTGGGGGGGCGCGAGCAGTACTTC.

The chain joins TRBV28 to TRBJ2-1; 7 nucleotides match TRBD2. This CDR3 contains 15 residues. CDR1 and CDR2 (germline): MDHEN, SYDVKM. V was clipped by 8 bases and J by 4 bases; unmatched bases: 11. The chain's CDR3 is CASSVPLGGYNEQFF. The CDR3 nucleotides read TGTGCCAGCTCAGTCCCCCTGGGGGGGTACAATGAGCAGTTCTTC.

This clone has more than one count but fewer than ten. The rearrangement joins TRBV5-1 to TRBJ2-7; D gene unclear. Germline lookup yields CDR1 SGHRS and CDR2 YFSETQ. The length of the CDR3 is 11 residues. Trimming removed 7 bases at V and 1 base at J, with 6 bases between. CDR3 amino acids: CASARSYEQYV. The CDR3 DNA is TGCGCCAGCGCGAGGTCCTACGAGCAGTACGTC.

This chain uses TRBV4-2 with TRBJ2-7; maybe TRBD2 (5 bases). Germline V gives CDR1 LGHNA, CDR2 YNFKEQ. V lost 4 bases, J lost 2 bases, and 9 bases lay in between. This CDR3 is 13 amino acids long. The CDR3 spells CASSPSGTYEQYF. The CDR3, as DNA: TGTGCCAGCAGCCCGAGCGGAACCTACGAGCAGTACTTC.

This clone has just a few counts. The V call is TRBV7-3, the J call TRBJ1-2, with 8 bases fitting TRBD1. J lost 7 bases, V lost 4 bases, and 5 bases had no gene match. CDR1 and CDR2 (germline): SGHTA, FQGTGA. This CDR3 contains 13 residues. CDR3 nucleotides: TGTGCCAGCAGCTGGGACAGGCAGGGTGGCTACACCTTC. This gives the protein CASSWDRQGGYTF.